This T cell receptor (beta chain) derives from a study of T cell clonotyping in hematopoietic cell transplantation. In the case of this clone: Antigen unknown.

Study-level points and caveats: Recipient TCR diversity dropped after transplant; expanded clonotypes rose from day 30 to 180.

With 4 bases removed from V and 1 base from J, the gap between germline ends came to 13 bases. The germline V gene has CDR1 LGHNA and CDR2 YSLEER. This CDR3 comprises 15 residues. Data came from immunoSEQ multiplex PCR; TCRdb stores just in-frame clones and leaves some out. Of fewer than 15,000 clones listed, 75% to 95% are singletons. The clonotype was recovered from a woman aged 50 to 60 in good health. Some clones in this sample may be carry-over from other donors' samples. This chain uses TRBV4-3 with TRBJ1-2, with D perhaps matching TRBD1 (5 bases). The specimen was peripheral blood mononuclear cells. The CDR3 region is CASSLENRINYGYTF. DNA of the CDR3: TGCGCCAGCAGCCTCGAGAACAGGATTAACTATGGCTACACCTTC.